Given below is one T cell receptor beta chain in context. These data originate in a study of cytotoxic CD8 clonotypes in ibrutinib-treated CLL. Study-wide background: Timing of response sample collection was a median roughly twelve months after treatment start, with a range of 6 to 36.

CDR3 length equals 13 residues. The J segment lost 5 bases and the V segment lost 2 bases, leaving 3 bases of the junction unmatched. Germline loops: CDR1 SGHDT, CDR2 YYEEEE. Sequencing used immunoSEQ multiplex PCR; TCRdb keeps in-frame clones, though not all of them. The sample records around 310,000 clones, about 80% being singletons. This TCR derives from a human donor with chronic lymphocytic leukemia. The chain employs TRBV5-6 and TRBJ2-5; TRBD1 matches 7 bases. Material: PBMCs, obtained before ibrutinib treatment. CDR3: CASSFDRDETQYF. Here the CDR3 DNA reads TGTGCCAGCAGCTTCGACAGGGACGAGACCCAGTACTTC.